This T cell receptor (beta chain) was obtained from a study of vaccination effects on CD4 cells after COVID-19. About the research overall: Participants were vaccinated with two doses of either the BNT162b2 or mRNA-1273 vaccine.

Trimming took off 3 bases at V and 7 bases at J, with 13 bases between the two ends. This CDR3 contains 13 residues. Viral peptide pool expansion of antigen-specific CD4+ T cells preceded sequencing in the ViraFEST assay. Subsequent to roughly 10 days of culture, CD4+ T cells were isolated. Negative nucleocapsid antibody tests before and after vaccination confirmed no previous SARS-CoV-2 infection. Clones were sequenced by immunoSEQ multiplex PCR, and TCRdb holds only the in-frame ones, with some missing. This sample has tens of thousands of clones, with more than 70% found just once. Comment on this clone: Its target is unknown.

This clonotype was obtained from a human donor who received a COVID-19 vaccine. The chain uses TRBV12-3 or TRBV12-4 and TRBJ2-7, with TRBD2 as a possible D gene (6 bases). Source: CD4+ T cells from PBMCs cultured with HCoV-OC43 spike peptides, taken before COVID-19 vaccination. Subset indicated: HCoV-OC43 spike overlapping peptide pool stimulation. The CDR3 region is CASSLGRRGEQYF. The CDR3 region has the DNA TGTGCCAGCAGTTTGGGGAGGCGAGGTGAGCAGTACTTC.